This TCR beta chain was found in a study of OX40 agonist ivuxolimab in advanced cancers. Whole-study results and caveats: Dosing at 0.1 to 3.0 mg/kg was accompanied by clonal expansion of CD4+ and CD8+ blood T cells by week 6.

Comments on this clone: Its matching antigen is unknown.

The assay was immunoSEQ multiplex PCR, and TCRdb's table has in-frame clones only and misses some. The table shows about 36,000 clones, with less than 90% occurring only once. Deletions cut 6 bases from V and 1 base from J, with 21 bases between. This CDR3 comprises 17 residues. CDR1 and CDR2 from the germline V gene are SEHNR and FQNEAQ (reference sequence). The TCR was taken from an adult with an advanced solid tumor such as melanoma, head and neck, liver or kidney cancer. The material sequenced was CD4+ or CD8+ T cells sorted from blood, taken in a trial of the OX40 agonist ivuxolimab. The chain is built from TRBV7-9 and TRBJ1-1; the D is unclear. CDR3 coding DNA: TGTGCCAGCAGTCGCCCCCGGGTTAGGGAATCGAACACTGAAGCTTTCTTT. It encodes CASSRPRVRESNTEAFF.